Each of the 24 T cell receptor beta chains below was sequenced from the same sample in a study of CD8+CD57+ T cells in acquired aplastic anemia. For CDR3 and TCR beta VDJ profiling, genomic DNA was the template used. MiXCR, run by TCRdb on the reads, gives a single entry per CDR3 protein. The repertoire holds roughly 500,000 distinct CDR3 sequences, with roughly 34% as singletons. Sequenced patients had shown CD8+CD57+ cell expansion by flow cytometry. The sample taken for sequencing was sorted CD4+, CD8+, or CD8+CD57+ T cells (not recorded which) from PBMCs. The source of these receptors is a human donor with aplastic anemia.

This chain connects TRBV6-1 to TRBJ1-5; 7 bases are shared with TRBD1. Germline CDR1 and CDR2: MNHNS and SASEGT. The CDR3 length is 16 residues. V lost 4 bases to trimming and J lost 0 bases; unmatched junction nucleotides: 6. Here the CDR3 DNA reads TGTGCCAGCAGTGCTGACAGGGTCCTTAGCAATCAGCCCCAGCATTTT. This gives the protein CASSADRVLSNQPQHF.

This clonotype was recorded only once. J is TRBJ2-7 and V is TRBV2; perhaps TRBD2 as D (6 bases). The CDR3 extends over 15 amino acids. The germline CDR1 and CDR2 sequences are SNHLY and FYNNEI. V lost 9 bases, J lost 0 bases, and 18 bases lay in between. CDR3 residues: CASAGRDLNSYEQYF. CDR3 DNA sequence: TGTGCCAGTGCTGGGCGGGACTTAAACTCCTACGAGCAGTACTTC.

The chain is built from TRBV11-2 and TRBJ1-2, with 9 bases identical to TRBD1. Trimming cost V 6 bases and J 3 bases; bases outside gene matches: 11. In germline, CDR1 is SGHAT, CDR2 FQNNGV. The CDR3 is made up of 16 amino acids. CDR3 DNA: TGTGCCAGCAGTCTTCCGGCGGGACAGGGATACTATGGCTACACCTTC. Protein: CASSLPAGQGYYGYTF.

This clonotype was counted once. CDR3 amino acids: CSASSFSAGGLGDNEQFF. CDR3 nucleotides: TGCAGTGCCAGCAGCTTTTCGGCGGGGGGACTCGGTGACAATGAGCAGTTCTTC. The J gene is TRBJ2-1, the V gene TRBV20-1; 8 nucleotides line up with TRBD2. Trimming cost V 6 bases and J 5 bases; bases outside gene matches: 21. The germline CDR1 and CDR2 sequences are DFQATT and SNEGSKA (reference sequence). The CDR3 length is 18 residues.

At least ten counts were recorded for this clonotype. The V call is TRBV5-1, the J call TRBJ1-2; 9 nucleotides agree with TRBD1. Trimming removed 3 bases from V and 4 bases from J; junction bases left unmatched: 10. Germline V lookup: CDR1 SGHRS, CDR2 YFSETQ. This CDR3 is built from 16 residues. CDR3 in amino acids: CASSSNPGQGVYGYTF. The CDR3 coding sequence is TGCGCCAGCAGCTCCAACCCGGGACAGGGTGTCTATGGCTACACCTTC.

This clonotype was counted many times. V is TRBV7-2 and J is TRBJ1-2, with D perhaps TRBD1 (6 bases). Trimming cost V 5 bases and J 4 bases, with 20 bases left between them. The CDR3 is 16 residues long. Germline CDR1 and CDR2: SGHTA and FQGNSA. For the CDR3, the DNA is TGTGCCAGCAGCCCAGTAGCAACAGGGCTAATCTATGGCTACACCTTC. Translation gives CASSPVATGLIYGYTF.

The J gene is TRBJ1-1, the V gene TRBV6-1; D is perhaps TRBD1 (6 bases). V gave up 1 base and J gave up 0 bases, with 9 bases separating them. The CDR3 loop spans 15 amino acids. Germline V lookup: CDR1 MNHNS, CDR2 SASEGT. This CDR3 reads CASSEDRAVNTEAFF. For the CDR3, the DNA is TGTGCCAGCAGTGAAGACAGGGCTGTGAACACTGAAGCTTTCTTT.

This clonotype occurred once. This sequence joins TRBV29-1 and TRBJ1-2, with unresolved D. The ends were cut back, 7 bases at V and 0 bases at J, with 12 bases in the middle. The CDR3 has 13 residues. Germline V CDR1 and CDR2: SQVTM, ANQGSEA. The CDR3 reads CSAPGVANYGYTF. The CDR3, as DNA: TGCAGCGCCCCCGGGGTAGCTAACTATGGCTACACCTTC.

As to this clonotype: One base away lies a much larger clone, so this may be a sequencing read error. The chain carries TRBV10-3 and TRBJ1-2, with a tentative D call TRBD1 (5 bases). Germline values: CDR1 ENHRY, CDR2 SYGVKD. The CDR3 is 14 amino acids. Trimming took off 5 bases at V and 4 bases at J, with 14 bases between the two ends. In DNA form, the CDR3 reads TGTGCCATCAGTTACTCGGCAGGGCTCTATGGCTACACCTTC. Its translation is CAISYSAGLYGYTF.

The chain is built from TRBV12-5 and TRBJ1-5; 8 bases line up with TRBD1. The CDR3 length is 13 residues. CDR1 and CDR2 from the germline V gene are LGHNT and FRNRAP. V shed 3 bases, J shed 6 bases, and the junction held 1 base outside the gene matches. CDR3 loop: CASGFRGPQPQHF. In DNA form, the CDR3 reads TGTGCTAGTGGTTTCAGGGGGCCTCAGCCCCAGCATTTT. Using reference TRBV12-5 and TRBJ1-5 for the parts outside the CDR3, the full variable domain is DARVTQTPRHKVTEMGQEVTMRCQPILGHNTVFWYRQTMMQGLELLAYFRNRAPLDDSGMPKDRFSAEMPDATLATLKIQPSEPRDSAVYFCASGFRGPQPQHFGDGTRLSIL.

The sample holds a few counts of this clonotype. In DNA form, the CDR3 reads TGTGCCAGCAGTCAACCGGGGGGGCATCGTAACGAGCAGTACTTC. Its protein product is CASSQPGGHRNEQYF. This chain uses TRBV6-1 with TRBJ2-7, with TRBD2 matching over 8 bases. Germline CDR1 MNHNS, CDR2 SASEGT. J lost 5 bases, V lost 5 bases, and 11 bases had no gene match. The CDR3 extends over 15 amino acids.

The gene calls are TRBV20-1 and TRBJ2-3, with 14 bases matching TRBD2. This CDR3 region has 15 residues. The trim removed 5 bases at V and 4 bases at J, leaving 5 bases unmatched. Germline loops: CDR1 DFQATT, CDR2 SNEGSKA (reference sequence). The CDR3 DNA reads TGCAGTGCTCGCGGGACTAGCGGGGGTTCAGATACGCAGTATTTT. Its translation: CSARGTSGGSDTQYF.

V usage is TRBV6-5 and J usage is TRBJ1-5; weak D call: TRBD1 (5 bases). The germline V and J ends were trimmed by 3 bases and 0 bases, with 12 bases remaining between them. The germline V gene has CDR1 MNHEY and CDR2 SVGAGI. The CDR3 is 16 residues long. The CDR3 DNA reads TGTGCCAGCAGTTATGGAGGGGCATATAGCAATCAGCCCCAGCATTTT. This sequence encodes CASSYGGAYSNQPQHF.

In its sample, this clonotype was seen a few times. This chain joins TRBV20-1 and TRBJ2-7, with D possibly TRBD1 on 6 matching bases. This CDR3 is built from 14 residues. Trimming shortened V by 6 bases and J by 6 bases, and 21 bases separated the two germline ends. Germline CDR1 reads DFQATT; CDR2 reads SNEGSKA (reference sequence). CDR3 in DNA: TGCAGTGCCGCCCTAAATACAGGGTTATCCGAGCAGTACTTC. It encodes CSAALNTGLSEQYF.

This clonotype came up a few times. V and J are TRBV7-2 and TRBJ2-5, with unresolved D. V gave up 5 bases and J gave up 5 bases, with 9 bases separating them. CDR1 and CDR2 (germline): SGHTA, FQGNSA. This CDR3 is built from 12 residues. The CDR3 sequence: CASSVYEETQYF. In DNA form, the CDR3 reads TGTGCCAGCAGCGTCTATGAGGAGACCCAGTACTTC.

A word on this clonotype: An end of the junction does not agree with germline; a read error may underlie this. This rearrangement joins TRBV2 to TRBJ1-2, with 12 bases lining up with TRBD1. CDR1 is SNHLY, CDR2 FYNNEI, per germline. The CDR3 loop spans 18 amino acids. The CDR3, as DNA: TGTGCCAGCAGTGAACCCCGGGACAGGGGGCAATTAAGAGGTGGCTGCACCTTC. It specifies CASSEPRDRGQLRGGCTF.

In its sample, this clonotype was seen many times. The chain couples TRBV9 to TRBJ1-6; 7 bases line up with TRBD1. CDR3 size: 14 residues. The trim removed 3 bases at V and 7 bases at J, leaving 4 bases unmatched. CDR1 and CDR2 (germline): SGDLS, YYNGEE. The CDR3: CASSEATGNSPLHF. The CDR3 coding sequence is TGTGCCAGCAGCGAGGCGACAGGGAATTCACCCCTCCACTTT.

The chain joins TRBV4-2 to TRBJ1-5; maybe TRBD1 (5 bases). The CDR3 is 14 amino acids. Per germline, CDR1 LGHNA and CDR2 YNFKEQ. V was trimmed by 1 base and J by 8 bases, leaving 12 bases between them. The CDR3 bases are TGTGCCAGCAGCCAAGGGACGGGGGAAGAGCCCCAGCATTTT. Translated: CASSQGTGEEPQHF.

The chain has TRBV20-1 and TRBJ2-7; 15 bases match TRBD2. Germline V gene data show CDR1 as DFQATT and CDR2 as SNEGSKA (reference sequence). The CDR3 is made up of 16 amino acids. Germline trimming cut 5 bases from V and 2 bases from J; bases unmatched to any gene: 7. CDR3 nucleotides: TGCAGTGCTTCCGGGACTAGCGGGAGGTGGCCCTACGAGCAGTACTTC. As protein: CSASGTSGRWPYEQYF.

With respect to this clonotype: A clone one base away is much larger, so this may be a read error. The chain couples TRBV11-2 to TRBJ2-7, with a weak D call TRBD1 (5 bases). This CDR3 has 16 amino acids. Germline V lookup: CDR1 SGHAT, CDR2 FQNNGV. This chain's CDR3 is CASSLDRSGATYGQYF. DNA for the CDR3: TGTGCCAGCAGCTTAGATCGGAGTGGGGCTACCTACGGGCAGTACTTC.

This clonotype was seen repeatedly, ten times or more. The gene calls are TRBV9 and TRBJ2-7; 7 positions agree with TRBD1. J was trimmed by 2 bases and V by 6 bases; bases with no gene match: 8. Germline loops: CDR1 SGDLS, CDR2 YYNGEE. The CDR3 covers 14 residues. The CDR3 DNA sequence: TGTGCCAGCAACCCAGGGACAGCTACCTACGAGCAGTACTTC. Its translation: CASNPGTATYEQYF.

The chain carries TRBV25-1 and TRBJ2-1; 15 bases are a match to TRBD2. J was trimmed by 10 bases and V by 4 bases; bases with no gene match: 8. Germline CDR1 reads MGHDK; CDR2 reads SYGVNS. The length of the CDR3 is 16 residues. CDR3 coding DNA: TGTGCCAGCAGTGGGACTAGCGGGAGGGCAATGGAAGAGCAGTTCTTC. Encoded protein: CASSGTSGRAMEEQFF. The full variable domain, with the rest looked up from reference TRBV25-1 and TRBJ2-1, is EADIYQTPRYLVIGTGKKITLECSQTMGHDKMYWYQQDPGMELHLIHYSYGVNSTEKGDLSSESTVSRIRTEHFPLTLESARPSHTSQYLCASSGTSGRAMEEQFFGPGTRLTVL.

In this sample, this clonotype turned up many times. CDR3 nucleotides: TGTGCCAGTAGTATAGGGAATGGGGGCGAAAAACTGTTTTTT. It is translated as CASSIGNGGEKLFF. The genes are TRBV19 and TRBJ1-4, with D possibly being TRBD1 (6 bases). CDR3 length equals 14 residues. V was cut by 1 base and J by 8 bases, with 11 bases left in between. The germline V gene has CDR1 LNHDA and CDR2 SQIVND (reference sequence).

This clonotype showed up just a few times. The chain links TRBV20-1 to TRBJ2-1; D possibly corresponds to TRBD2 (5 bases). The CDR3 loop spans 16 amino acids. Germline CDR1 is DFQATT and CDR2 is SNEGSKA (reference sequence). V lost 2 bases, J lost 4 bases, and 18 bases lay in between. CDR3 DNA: TGCAGTGCTAGAATAGCGAGCGCCAAGCTTTACAATGAGCAGTTCTTC. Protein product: CSARIASAKLYNEQFF.